This entry features one T cell receptor beta chain sequence. V was trimmed by 6 bases and J by 3 bases, leaving 4 bases between them. This CDR3 has 11 amino acids. Germline CDR1 reads KGHSH; CDR2 reads LQKENI. Both 60 Vbeta primers and 13 Jbeta primers went into the PCR. Here immunoSEQ multiplex PCR was the method, and the copy in TCRdb shows in-frame clones only, minus some. The repertoire holds about 100,000 clones, with 75% to 85% as singletons. The sample originates from a study of cytomegalovirus exposure and HLA in healthy donors. It was healthy bone marrow donors who served as donors. Donors were nominally healthy when sampled, though unrecorded immune exposures were likely.

The clonotype originates from a woman between 40 and 50 years old in good health and CMV-seronegative. Sequenced input: PBMCs. The J gene is TRBJ2-3, the V gene TRBV18, with D unresolved. CDR3 amino acids: CASSLTDTQYF. The CDR3 DNA reads TGTGCCAGCTCCCTTACAGATACGCAGTATTTT.